Listed below are T cell receptor beta chains from one sample, sequenced in a study of blood T cell repertoires in COVID-19. Profiled with immunoSEQ multiplex PCR; TCRdb holds only in-frame clones, not every one. The repertoire holds about 180,000 clones, with 87% as singletons. Sequencing was performed on peripheral blood. These receptors originate from a woman aged 45-65 years with acute or convalescent COVID-19. The CDR3 runs from the conserved cysteine through the conserved F or W. D genes are given only for firm matches. The size field is filled for only some rows; it gives once, few, many or a size class.

d_call	j_call	clone_size	v_call	cdr3_nt	cdr3_aa
TRBD2	TRBJ2-1	-	TRBV2	TGTGCCAGCAGAGAGGGGAGGGGCGGGGAGCAGTTCTTC	CASREGRGGEQFF
-	TRBJ2-5	once	TRBV20-1	TGCAGTGCTAGTCGAAGTAGCCAAGAGACCCAGTACTTC	CSASRSSQETQYF
-	TRBJ2-7	-	TRBV7-2	TGTGCCAGCAGCTTAGGACTATCCCACGAGCAGTACTTC	CASSLGLSHEQYF
-	TRBJ1-2	-	TRBV5-1	TGCGCCAGCAGCTGGGGACAAGGCTATGGCTACACCTTC	CASSWGQGYGYTF
TRBD1	TRBJ1-2	-	TRBV10-2	TGCGCCAGCAGCAACAGGGGGGATAACTATGGCTACACCTTC	CASSNRGDNYGYTF
-	TRBJ2-1	-	TRBV6-6	TGTGCCAGCGGGCAAACAGGGAAGGAGCAGTTCTTC	CASGQTGKEQFF
-	TRBJ1-2	few	TRBV4-1	TGCGCCAGCAGCCAAGAGGGGGGGCCTAACTATGGCTACACCTTC	CASSQEGGPNYGYTF
-	TRBJ1-5	-	TRBV20-1	TGCAGTGCCTTTAAGGGAGTGGATTTT	CSAFKGVDF
TRBD2	TRBJ2-7	-	TRBV5-6	TGTGCCAGCAGCTTGGGAGCGGGGGGCCCCTACGAGCAGTACTTC	CASSLGAGGPYEQYF
-	TRBJ1-1	-	TRBV6-5	TGTGCCAGCAGTTACCGGAGGGTTTCCGAGACTGAAGCTTTCTTT	CASSYRRVSETEAFF
-	TRBJ2-3	-	TRBV12-3/TRBV12-4	TGTGCCAGCAGCAGGGAATCAGATACGCAGTATTTT	CASSRESDTQYF
TRBD2	TRBJ2-3	-	TRBV19	TGTGCCAGCAAGTTAGCGGGGGTTACAGATACGCAGTATTTT	CASKLAGVTDTQYF
-	TRBJ2-2	-	TRBV9	TGTGCCAGCAGCGTACTGTGGGGCCAGAGTCCCGGGGAGCTGTTTTTT	CASSVLWGQSPGELFF
TRBD1	TRBJ2-1	-	TRBV7-2	TGTGCCAGCAGCTTACTCATAATTACAGGGGGCATCTACAATGAGCAGTTCTTC	CASSLLIITGGIYNEQFF
TRBD1	TRBJ1-5	-	TRBV19	TGTGCCAGTAGAAGGACAGGGTTGGGCAATCAGCCCCAGCATTTT	CASRRTGLGNQPQHF
TRBD1	TRBJ1-1	-	TRBV29-1	TGCAGCTCTCTGCCGGGACAGGTCGGATTGGGCACTGAAGCTTTCTTT	CSSLPGQVGLGTEAFF
-	TRBJ2-3	-	TRBV4-3	TGCGCCAGCAGCCAAGAGTCGAGGGGGTTACCCACACATACGCAGTATTTT	CASSQESRGLPTHTQYF
TRBD2	TRBJ2-5	-	TRBV3-1/TRBV3-2	TGTGCCAGCCGGACTAGCGGGGGTCTGGAGACCCAGTACTTC	CASRTSGGLETQYF
-	TRBJ2-6	once	TRBV5-5	TGTGCCAGCGAACCGGGTCCCCCAGGGGCCAACGTCCTGACTTTC	CASEPGPPGANVLTF
-	TRBJ2-2	many	TRBV19	TGTGCCAGTAGTATTCTAGGCCAAAACACCGGGGAGCTGTTTTTT	CASSILGQNTGELFF
TRBD2	TRBJ2-1	-	TRBV2	TGTGCCAGCAGAGTAGGACTAGCGGGAGCTATTGAGCAGTTCTTC	CASRVGLAGAIEQFF
TRBD1	TRBJ1-2	-	TRBV30	TGTGCCTGGAGGAGACCGGGACAGGGGGCGACGGCTCCTGGCTACACCTTC	CAWRRPGQGATAPGYTF
-	TRBJ1-6	few	TRBV5-4	TGTGCCAGCAGCTCGGTATCTTGGGCAGGGAATTCACCCCTCCACTTT	CASSSVSWAGNSPLHF
TRBD1	TRBJ1-2	-	TRBV5-1	TGCGCCAGCAGCTGGGGGACAGTTAACTATGGCTACACCTTC	CASSWGTVNYGYTF
TRBD1	TRBJ1-6	-	TRBV10-3	TGTGCCATCAGTCCCCTAGGAGGACAGGGGGAGTCACCCCTCCACTTT	CAISPLGGQGESPLHF
-	TRBJ1-2	-	TRBV1	TGCACCAGCAGCCCCCCCCGGACAGGGAGGTCTTATGGCTACACCTTC	CTSSPPRTGRSYGYTF
-	TRBJ1-4	-	TRBV12-3/TRBV12-4	TGTGCCAGCAGTTTAGGTGGAGGGAAAAAACTGTTTTTT	CASSLGGGKKLFF
TRBD1	TRBJ1-2	-	TRBV11-2	TGTGCCAGCAGCTTAGTAGGGGCAGGGGGCAGCTATGGCTACACCTTC	CASSLVGAGGSYGYTF
TRBD1	TRBJ2-5	-	TRBV6-2/TRBV6-3	TGTGCCAGCAGTTACATCGGACAGGGGCCCCAAGAGACCCAGTACTTC	CASSYIGQGPQETQYF
-	TRBJ1-2	-	TRBV6-5	TGTGCCAGCAGTATACAGGATAACTATGGCTACACCTTC	CASSIQDNYGYTF
TRBD1	TRBJ1-3	-	TRBV19	TGTGCCAGTAGTCAGGGGGACATGCTCTATGGCACCATATATTTT	CASSQGDMLYGTIYF
-	TRBJ1-2	-	TRBV7-8	TGTGCCAGCAGCTTCGACAGGTTCGGTGGCTACACCTTC	CASSFDRFGGYTF
-	TRBJ2-2	-	TRBV24-1	TGTGCCACCGGGGCAGGGCGCACCGGGGAGCTGTTTTTT	CATGAGRTGELFF
-	TRBJ2-7	-	TRBV11-2	TGTGCCAGCAGCCCCGGGGCCTACGAGCAGTACTTC	CASSPGAYEQYF
-	TRBJ1-3	-	TRBV30	TGTGCCTGGAGTCGGGACAACGGGGGAAACACCATATATTTT	CAWSRDNGGNTIYF
TRBD1	TRBJ1-6	many	TRBV9	TGTGCCAGCAGCCCCCGAGGGACAGGGGACAATTCACCCCTCCACTTT	CASSPRGTGDNSPLHF
-	TRBJ1-2	-	TRBV10-1	TGCGCCAGCAGTGAGTCCTCCGACAGGCTCTATGGCTACACCTTC	CASSESSDRLYGYTF
TRBD1	TRBJ1-1	-	TRBV5-6	TGTGCCAGCAGCTTTAGGACAGGTGAAGCTTTCTTT	CASSFRTGEAFF
-	TRBJ1-4	-	TRBV7-8	TGTGCCAGCAGCTTTCAGGGCTGGGGGGATGAAAAACTGTTTTTT	CASSFQGWGDEKLFF
-	TRBJ1-1	-	TRBV2	TGTGCCTCCCACCGCGAAGAGGTGTTGACTGAAGCTTTCTTT	CASHREEVLTEAFF
TRBD1	TRBJ2-7	-	TRBV7-2	TGTGCCAGCAGCCAGAGGGGGCCCTACGAGCAGTACTTC	CASSQRGPYEQYF
TRBD2	TRBJ2-1	-	TRBV30	TGTGCCTGGAGTAAGGCGGGGGGGCCTCGAAATGAGCAGTTCTTC	CAWSKAGGPRNEQFF
-	TRBJ2-2	-	TRBV7-2	TGTGCCAGCAGCTTAGGTCTTTTCACCGGGGAGCTGTTTTTT	CASSLGLFTGELFF
TRBD1	TRBJ1-5	few	TRBV7-9	TGTGCCAGCAGCCGTCCCGGGACAGGGACCTATAGCAATCAGCCCCAGCATTTT	CASSRPGTGTYSNQPQHF
-	TRBJ1-4	-	TRBV4-1	TGCGCCAGCAGCCCCGCGGGAAGTCGGGAAAAACTGTTTTTT	CASSPAGSREKLFF
-	TRBJ2-7	-	TRBV29-1	TGCAGCGTTGAAGGGGACACTGGTTCCTACGAGCAGTACTTC	CSVEGDTGSYEQYF
TRBD2	TRBJ2-5	-	TRBV10-3	TGTGCCATCAGCCTAAGACTAGCGGGAGTAGGGAAAGAGACCCAGTACTTC	CAISLRLAGVGKETQYF
TRBD1	TRBJ1-2	-	TRBV27	TGTGCCAGCAGGACAGGGGCAAATGGCTACACCTTC	CASRTGANGYTF
-	TRBJ2-5	-	TRBV3-1/TRBV3-2	TGTGCCAGCAGCCAAGTGTTAGCGACGATTCAAGAGACCCAGTACTTC	CASSQVLATIQETQYF
-	TRBJ2-5	-	TRBV30	TGTGCCTGGACCCAAGGGGGAGAGACCCAGTACTTC	CAWTQGGETQYF
-	TRBJ1-1	once	TRBV5-6	TGTGCCAGCAGCTTGAGACAGCACACTGAAGCTTTCTTT	CASSLRQHTEAFF
-	TRBJ2-2	-	TRBV30	TGTGCCTGGAAACAGGGCTACACCGGGGAGCTGTTTTTT	CAWKQGYTGELFF
TRBD1	TRBJ2-7	-	TRBV12-5	TGTGCTAGTGGTTTGAGCAGGGACAGCTACGAGCAGTACTTC	CASGLSRDSYEQYF